The next 4 T cell receptor beta chains were all read from a single sample in a study of blood T cell repertoires in COVID-19. This table comes from immunoSEQ multiplex PCR, and its TCRdb copy is limited to in-frame clones, with some not included. The sample shows around 140,000 clones, approximately 80% of them seen only once. The sample consisted of peripheral blood. These TCRs come from a man aged 45-65 years with acute or convalescent COVID-19.

J is TRBJ1-1 and V is TRBV15, with TRBD1 matching over 10 bases. CDR3 size: 15 residues. V was clipped by 0 bases and J by 11 bases; unmatched bases: 9. The germline V gene encodes CDR1 LNHNV and CDR2 YYDKDF (reference sequence). This CDR3 is CATSRETGTGESAFF. CDR3 in DNA: TGTGCCACCAGCAGAGAAACCGGGACAGGGGAGTCGGCTTTCTTT. The full variable domain, completed using reference TRBV15 and TRBJ1-1, is DAMVIQNPRYQVTQFGKPVTLSCSQTLNHNVMYWYQQKSSQAPKLLFHYYDKDFNNEADTPDNFQSRRPNTSFCFLDIRSPGLGDTAMYLCATSRETGTGESAFFGQGTRLTVV.

This clone is a singleton in its sample. The DNA of the CDR3 is TGCGCCAGCAGCTTGGATGGGACAGGCTCTGGGGCCAACGTCCTGACTTTC. It specifies CASSLDGTGSGANVLTF. The rearrangement links TRBV5-1 to TRBJ2-6, with 8 bases that match TRBD1. CDR1 SGHRS and CDR2 YFSETQ come from the germline V gene. This CDR3 region has 17 residues. With V trimmed by 0 bases and J by 0 bases, 2 bases remained unmatched.

Worth noting for this clone: Other DNA variants within this sample encode the same CDR3. V usage is TRBV14 and J usage is TRBJ1-4; 7 bases are a match to TRBD1. V gave up 4 bases and J gave up 5 bases; unmatched junction bases: 1. The CDR3 loop spans 13 amino acids. From germline, CDR1 is SGHDN and CDR2 FVKESK. The CDR3 region is CASSRGQNEKLFF. DNA of the CDR3: TGTGCCAGCAGCCGGGGACAGAATGAAAAACTGTTTTTT.

This clone was recorded only once. The chain couples TRBV18 to TRBJ1-1; D not certain. This CDR3 region has 15 residues. Germline V gene data show CDR1 as KGHSH and CDR2 as LQKENI. Trimming cost V 3 bases and J 0 bases, with 11 bases left between them. The CDR3 sequence: CASSPPGLVNTEAFF. As DNA, the CDR3 is TGTGCCAGCTCACCTCCGGGTTTGGTGAACACTGAAGCTTTCTTT. Using reference TRBV18 and TRBJ1-1 for the parts outside the CDR3, the full variable domain is NAGVMQNPRHLVRRRGQEARLRCSPMKGHSHVYWYRQLPEEGLKFMVYLQKENIIDESGMPKERFSAEFPKEGPSILRIQQVVRGDSAAYFCASSPPGLVNTEAFFGQGTRLTVV.